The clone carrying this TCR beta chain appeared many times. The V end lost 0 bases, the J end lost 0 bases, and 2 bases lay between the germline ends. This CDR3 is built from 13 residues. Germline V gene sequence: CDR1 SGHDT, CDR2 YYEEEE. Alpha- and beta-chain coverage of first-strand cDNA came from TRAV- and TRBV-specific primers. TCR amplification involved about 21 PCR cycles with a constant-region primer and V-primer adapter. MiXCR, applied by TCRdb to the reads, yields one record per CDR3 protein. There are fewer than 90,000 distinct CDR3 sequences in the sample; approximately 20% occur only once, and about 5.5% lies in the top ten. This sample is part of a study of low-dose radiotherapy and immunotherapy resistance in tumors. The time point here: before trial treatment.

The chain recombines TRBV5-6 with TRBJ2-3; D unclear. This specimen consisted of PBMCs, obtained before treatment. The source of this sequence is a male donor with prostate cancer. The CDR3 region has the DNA TGTGCCAGCAGCTTGGTTAGCACAGATACGCAGTATTTT. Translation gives CASSLVSTDTQYF.